These 26 T cell receptor beta chains originate from one sample sequenced in a study of blood T cell repertoires in COVID-19. Libraries were prepared by immunoSEQ multiplex PCR; TCRdb keeps only in-frame clonotypes and omits some of them. The sample records some 160,000 clones, approximately 90% being singletons. Material for sequencing was peripheral blood. These TCRs come from a man in his late teens or twenties with acute or convalescent COVID-19.

The chain uses TRBV3-1 (or the pseudogene TRBV3-2) and TRBJ2-2; 8 bases are shared with TRBD1. Germline values: CDR1 LGHDT, CDR2 YNNKEL (reference sequence). The V and J ends lost 4 bases and 4 bases, in that order; junction bases with no gene match: 8. CDR3 size: 16 residues. The CDR3 DNA reads as TGTGCCAGCAGCCCAACCGGACAGGGATCCACCGGGGAGCTGTTTTTT. Amino acids: CASSPTGQGSTGELFF.

The V gene is TRBV21-1, the J gene TRBJ2-1; TRBD2 is the table's D call and was not checked against the DNA. TRBV21-1 is a documented pseudogene. There are 15 residues in the CDR3. In DNA form, the CDR3 reads TGTGCCAGCAGAACAGTCGGAGGGCACTACAATGAGCAGTTCTTC. This codes for CASRTVGGHYNEQFF.

This clone was recorded once. This sequence joins TRBV5-1 and TRBJ2-2; D might be TRBD2 (6 bases). CDR3 length: 17 residues. Germline V gene lookup returns CDR1 SGHRS and CDR2 YFSETQ. V lost 7 bases and J 6 bases, leaving 25 bases between the germline ends. CDR3 coding DNA: TGCGCCAGCTCTCAATATCGGGGGACCGGAGGGTCCGGGGAGCTGTTTTTT. Translating it yields CASSQYRGTGGSGELFF.

V gene TRBV11-3 combines with J gene TRBJ2-2; TRBD2 aligns across 12 bases. V shed 3 bases and J 5 bases; nucleotides not matched to a gene: 7. Looked up from germline, CDR1 is SGHNT and CDR2 is YENEEA. The CDR3 runs to 17 residues. The DNA of the CDR3 is TGTGCCAGCAGCTTCCGTCTAGCGGGAGGGAGGACCGGGGAGCTGTTTTTT. Amino acid sequence: CASSFRLAGGRTGELFF.

This rearrangement joins TRBV28 to TRBJ1-5; 7 nucleotides agree with TRBD1. The V segment lost 6 bases and the J segment 5 bases; nucleotides outside the gene matches: 7. The CDR3 runs 14 residues. Germline assignment: CDR1 MDHEN and CDR2 SYDVKM. CDR3 sequence (DNA): TGTGCCAGCAGCCTAGGCCAGGGGGATCAGCCCCAGCATTTT. Its translation is CASSLGQGDQPQHF.

The chain employs TRBV30 and TRBJ2-7; 10 bases agree with TRBD1. V was pared by 5 bases and J by 7 bases, with 11 bases of the junction left unmatched. Germline loops: CDR1 GTSNPN, CDR2 SVGIG (reference sequence). The CDR3 sequence is 14 residues long. The CDR3 sequence is CAWGPGTGAREQYF. The CDR3 nucleotides are TGTGCCTGGGGACCCGGGACAGGGGCACGGGAGCAGTACTTC.

J is TRBJ1-2 and V is TRBV12-3 or TRBV12-4, with 9 bases matching TRBD1. The CDR3 length is 12 residues. The J segment lost 5 bases and the V segment lost 6 bases, leaving 1 base of the junction unmatched. The CDR3 coding sequence is TGTGCCAGCAGGGGGACAGGGTATGGCTACACCTTC. Its protein product is CASRGTGYGYTF.

This chain joins TRBV6-6 and TRBJ1-2, with D unresolved. Trimming took off 2 bases at V and 5 bases at J, with 12 bases between the two ends. Per the germline V gene, CDR1 is MNHNY and CDR2 is SVGAGI (reference sequence). The CDR3 consists of 14 residues. The CDR3 sequence is CASSYGGGRYGYTF. As DNA, the CDR3 is TGTGCCAGCAGTTACGGCGGCGGCCGTTATGGCTACACCTTC.

The gene calls are TRBV2 and TRBJ1-6, with D possibly matching TRBD1 (5 bases). The V gene's germline CDR1 is SNHLY and CDR2 FYNNEI. Trimming cost V 4 bases and J 2 bases, with 15 bases left between them. The CDR3 loop spans 17 amino acids. The CDR3 region is CASSGSGYYPYNSPLHF. CDR3 DNA sequence: TGTGCCAGCAGTGGGTCAGGGTACTATCCCTATAATTCACCCCTCCACTTT.

The rearrangement links TRBV2 to TRBJ1-1, with TRBD1 matching over 8 bases. CDR1 is SNHLY, CDR2 FYNNEI, per germline. This CDR3 comprises 13 residues. V lost 6 bases to trimming and J lost 5 bases; unmatched junction nucleotides: 5. The CDR3 DNA reads as TGTGCCAGCAGGGACAGGGAGGGAACTGAAGCTTTCTTT. It is translated as CASRDREGTEAFF.

This clone was seen only a few times. V and J are TRBV24-1 and TRBJ1-1; weak D call: TRBD1 (5 bases). The CDR3 runs to 16 residues. The V end lost 2 bases, the J end lost 1 base, and 13 bases lay between the germline ends. Germline V lookup: CDR1 KGHDR, CDR2 SFDVKD. The CDR3 sequence: CATSDSRGASNTEAFF. CDR3 nucleotides: TGTGCCACCAGTGATTCCCGTGGGGCTTCGAACACTGAAGCTTTCTTT.

The rearrangement links TRBV10-2 to TRBJ1-5; 9 bases match TRBD1. Germline assignment: CDR1 WSHSY and CDR2 SAAADI. The junction had 2 bases not matched to a gene; V was cut back by 6 bases and J by 5 bases. There are 13 residues in the CDR3. The CDR3 nucleotides read TGCGCCAGCAGACAGGGGGCAGATCAGCCCCAGCATTTT. The encoded protein is CASRQGADQPQHF.

V is TRBV7-9 and J is TRBJ2-1; TRBD2 matches at 9 bases. The CDR3 contains 16 residues. Germline CDR1 SEHNR, CDR2 FQNEAQ (reference sequence). The junction had 6 bases not matched to a gene; V was cut back by 5 bases and J by 1 base. The CDR3 protein is CASSPERGASYNEQFF. CDR3 in DNA: TGTGCCAGCAGCCCGGAGCGGGGGGCTTCCTACAATGAGCAGTTCTTC.

The J gene is TRBJ2-1, the V gene TRBV9; TRBD1 aligns across 9 bases. The trim removed 3 bases at V and 8 bases at J, leaving 9 bases unmatched. The germline CDR1 and CDR2 sequences are SGDLS and YYNGEE. CDR3 length: 15 amino acids. CDR3 sequence reads: CASSATGQGADEQFF. DNA of the CDR3: TGTGCCAGCAGCGCTACGGGACAGGGCGCGGATGAGCAGTTCTTC.

CDR3: CASSSHLGAYGYTF. The CDR3 bases are TGCGCCAGCAGCTCCCACTTAGGAGCATATGGCTACACCTTC. This rearrangement joins TRBV5-1 to TRBJ1-2; no reliable D call. Trimming took off 3 bases at V and 5 bases at J, with 14 bases between the two ends. Germline V gene lookup returns CDR1 SGHRS and CDR2 YFSETQ. This CDR3 comprises 14 residues.

The chain employs TRBV10-3 and TRBJ1-5; 8 bases agree with TRBD1. V shed 3 bases and J 3 bases; nucleotides not matched to a gene: 7. This CDR3 has 16 residues. Germline V gives CDR1 ENHRY, CDR2 SYGVKD. The CDR3 is CAISDPGQVPNQPQHF. DNA of the CDR3: TGTGCCATCAGTGACCCGGGACAGGTTCCCAATCAGCCCCAGCATTTT.

J is TRBJ1-2 and V is TRBV6-5; D not certain. Trimming removed 0 bases from V and 0 bases from J, with 5 bases in between. CDR3 length: 14 residues. The V gene's germline CDR1 is MNHEY and CDR2 SVGAGI. The CDR3 is CASSYSRANYGYTF. CDR3 sequence (DNA): TGTGCCAGCAGTTACTCTCGGGCTAACTATGGCTACACCTTC.

This chain uses TRBV27 with TRBJ1-1, with TRBD1 as a possible D gene (6 bases). The germline CDR1 and CDR2 sequences are MNHEY and SMNVEV (reference sequence). The CDR3 has 13 amino acids. V lost 4 bases and J lost 5, with 11 bases in between. The CDR3 here is CASSWSQGTEAFF. In nucleotides, the CDR3 is TGTGCCAGCAGTTGGTCACAGGGAACTGAAGCTTTCTTT.

This clone has just one count. V and J are TRBV19 and TRBJ1-1; possible D gene TRBD1, 5 bases. Trimming shortened V by 8 bases and J by 3 bases, and 7 bases separated the two germline ends. Germline V CDR1 and CDR2: LNHDA, SQIVND (reference sequence). CDR3 length: 11 residues. CDR3 DNA sequence: TGTGCCAGTGACAGTTACACTGAAGCTTTCTTT. It specifies CASDSYTEAFF.

This clone was seen once. The V gene is TRBV5-4, the J gene TRBJ2-7; D is undetermined. Germline CDR1 reads SGHNT; CDR2 reads YYREEE (reference sequence). V lost 0 bases and J 5 bases, leaving 12 bases between the germline ends. This CDR3 region has 14 residues. The CDR3: CASSLAGYHNEQYF. The CDR3 DNA sequence: TGTGCCAGCAGCTTGGCCGGGTATCACAACGAGCAGTACTTC.

V and J are TRBV3-1 (or the pseudogene TRBV3-2) and TRBJ2-1; D is possibly TRBD2 (5 bases). The CDR3 totals 15 residues. With 0 bases removed from V and 6 bases from J, the gap between germline ends came to 12 bases. Germline V CDR1 and CDR2: LGHDT, YNNKEL (reference sequence). CDR3 coding DNA: TGTGCCAGCAGCCAAGATAGCGTCGGAGGCAATGAGCAGTTCTTC. It encodes CASSQDSVGGNEQFF.

The chain's CDR3 is CASSVTQGAGNTIYF. CDR3 in DNA: TGTGCCAGCAGCGTAACTCAGGGGGCTGGAAACACCATATATTTT. The chain is built from TRBV9 and TRBJ1-3; TRBD1 matches at 7 bases. This CDR3 has 15 residues. After removal of 1 base from V and 2 bases from J, the junction contained 3 bases not matched to a gene. Looked up from germline, CDR1 is SGDLS and CDR2 is YYNGEE.

The chain couples TRBV27 to TRBJ2-7; possibly TRBD2 for D (7 bases). The germline V gene encodes CDR1 MNHEY and CDR2 SMNVEV (reference sequence). V was cut by 3 bases and J by 7 bases, with 13 bases left in between. CDR3 size: 13 residues. CDR3 DNA sequence: TGTGCCAGCAGTTTGTGGGGGAGGGGGGAGCAGTACTTC. Protein product: CASSLWGRGEQYF.

The rearrangement uses TRBV29-1 and TRBJ2-7; 9 bases map to TRBD1. V lost 7 bases and J lost 5; bases outside the gene matches: 15. CDR1 and CDR2 (germline): SQVTM, ANQGSEA. The CDR3 has 15 amino acids. The CDR3 here is CSGLRPGTGSNEQYF. DNA for the CDR3: TGCAGCGGTCTCCGCCCTGGGACAGGGTCGAACGAGCAGTACTTC.

The gene calls are TRBV12-5 and TRBJ2-7, with TRBD2 matching 11 bases. After removal of 5 bases from V and 3 bases from J, the junction contained 6 bases not matched to a gene. The V gene's germline CDR1 is LGHNT and CDR2 FRNRAP. The CDR3 consists of 15 residues. The CDR3 loop reads CASGDGTSGVYEQYF. CDR3 coding DNA: TGTGCTAGTGGTGACGGGACTAGCGGAGTCTACGAGCAGTACTTC.

This chain links TRBV2 with TRBJ1-5; D is perhaps TRBD1 (6 bases). Germline-derived CDR1 and CDR2 are SNHLY and FYNNEI. V lost 6 bases and J 3 bases, leaving 9 bases between the germline ends. The CDR3 consists of 13 residues. The CDR3 sequence: CASRRTDNQPQHF. In DNA form, the CDR3 reads TGTGCCAGCAGGAGGACAGACAATCAGCCCCAGCATTTT.